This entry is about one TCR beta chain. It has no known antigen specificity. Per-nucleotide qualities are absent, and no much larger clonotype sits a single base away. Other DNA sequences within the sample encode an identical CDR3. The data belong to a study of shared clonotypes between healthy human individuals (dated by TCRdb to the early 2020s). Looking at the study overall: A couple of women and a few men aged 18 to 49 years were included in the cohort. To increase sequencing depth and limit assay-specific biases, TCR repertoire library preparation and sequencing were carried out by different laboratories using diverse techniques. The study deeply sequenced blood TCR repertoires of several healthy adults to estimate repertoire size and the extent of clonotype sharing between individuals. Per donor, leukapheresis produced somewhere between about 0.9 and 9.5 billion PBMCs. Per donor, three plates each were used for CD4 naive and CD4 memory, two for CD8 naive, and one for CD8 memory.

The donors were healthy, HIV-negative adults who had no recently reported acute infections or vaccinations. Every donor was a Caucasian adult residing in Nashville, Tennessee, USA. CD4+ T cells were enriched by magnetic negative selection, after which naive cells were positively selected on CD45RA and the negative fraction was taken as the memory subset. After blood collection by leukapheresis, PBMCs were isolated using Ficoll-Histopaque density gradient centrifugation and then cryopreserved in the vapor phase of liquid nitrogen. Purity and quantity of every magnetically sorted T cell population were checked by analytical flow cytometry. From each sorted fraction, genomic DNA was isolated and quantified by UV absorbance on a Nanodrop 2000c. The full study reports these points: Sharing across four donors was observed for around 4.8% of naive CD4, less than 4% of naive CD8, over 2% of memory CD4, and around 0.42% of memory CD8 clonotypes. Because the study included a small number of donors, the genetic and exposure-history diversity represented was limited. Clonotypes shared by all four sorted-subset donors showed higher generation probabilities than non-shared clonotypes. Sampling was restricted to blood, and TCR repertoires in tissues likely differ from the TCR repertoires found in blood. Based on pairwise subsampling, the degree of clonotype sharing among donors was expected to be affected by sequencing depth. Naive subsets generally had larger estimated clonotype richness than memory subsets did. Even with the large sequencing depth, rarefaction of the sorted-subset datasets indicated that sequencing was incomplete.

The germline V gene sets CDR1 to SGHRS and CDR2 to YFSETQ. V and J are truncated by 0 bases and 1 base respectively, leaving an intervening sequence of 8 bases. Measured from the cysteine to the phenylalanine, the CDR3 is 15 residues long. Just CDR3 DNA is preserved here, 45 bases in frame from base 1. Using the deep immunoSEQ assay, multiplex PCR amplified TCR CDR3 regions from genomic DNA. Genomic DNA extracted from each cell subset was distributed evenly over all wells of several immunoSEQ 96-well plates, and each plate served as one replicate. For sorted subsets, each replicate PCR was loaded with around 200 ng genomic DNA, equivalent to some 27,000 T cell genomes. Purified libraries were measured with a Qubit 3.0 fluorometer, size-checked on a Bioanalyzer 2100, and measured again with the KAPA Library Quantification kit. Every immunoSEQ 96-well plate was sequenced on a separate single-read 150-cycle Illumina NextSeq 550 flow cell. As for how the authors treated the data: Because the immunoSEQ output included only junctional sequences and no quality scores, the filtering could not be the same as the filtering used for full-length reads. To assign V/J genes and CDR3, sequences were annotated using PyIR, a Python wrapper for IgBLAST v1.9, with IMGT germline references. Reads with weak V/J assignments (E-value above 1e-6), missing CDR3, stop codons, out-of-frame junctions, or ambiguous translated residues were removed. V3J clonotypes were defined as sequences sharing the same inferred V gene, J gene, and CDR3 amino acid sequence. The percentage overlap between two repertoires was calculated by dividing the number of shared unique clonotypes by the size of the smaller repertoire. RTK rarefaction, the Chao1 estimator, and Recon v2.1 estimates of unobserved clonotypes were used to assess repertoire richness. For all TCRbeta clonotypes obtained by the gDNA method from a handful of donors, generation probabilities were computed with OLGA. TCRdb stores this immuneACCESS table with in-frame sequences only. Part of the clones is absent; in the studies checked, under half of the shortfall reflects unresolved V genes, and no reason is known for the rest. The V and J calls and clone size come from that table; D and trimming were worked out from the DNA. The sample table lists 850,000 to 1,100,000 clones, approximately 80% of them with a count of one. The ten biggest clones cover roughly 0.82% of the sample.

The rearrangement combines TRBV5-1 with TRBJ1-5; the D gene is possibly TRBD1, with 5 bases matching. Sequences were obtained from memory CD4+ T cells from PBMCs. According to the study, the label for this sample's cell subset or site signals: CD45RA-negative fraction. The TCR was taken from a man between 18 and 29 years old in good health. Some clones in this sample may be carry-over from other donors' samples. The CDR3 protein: CASSLEGASNQPQHF. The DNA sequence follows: TGCGCCAGCAGCTTGGAAGGGGCCAGCAATCAGCCCCAGCATTTT.